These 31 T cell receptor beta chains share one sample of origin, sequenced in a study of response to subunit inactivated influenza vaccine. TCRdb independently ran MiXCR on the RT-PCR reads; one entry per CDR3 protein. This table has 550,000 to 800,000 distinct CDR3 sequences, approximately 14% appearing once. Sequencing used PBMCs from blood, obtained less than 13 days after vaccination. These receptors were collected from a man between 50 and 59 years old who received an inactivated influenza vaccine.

CDR3 nucleotide sequence: TGTGCCAGCTCACCGCTCCAGGCGGGGTCCTACGAGCAGTACTTC. It is translated as CASSPLQAGSYEQYF. The chain carries TRBV18 and TRBJ2-7, with a tentative D call TRBD2 (6 bases). The length of the CDR3 is 15 residues. Germline CDR1 KGHSH, CDR2 LQKENI. The V end was cut by 3 bases, the J end by 1 base, with 13 bases between.

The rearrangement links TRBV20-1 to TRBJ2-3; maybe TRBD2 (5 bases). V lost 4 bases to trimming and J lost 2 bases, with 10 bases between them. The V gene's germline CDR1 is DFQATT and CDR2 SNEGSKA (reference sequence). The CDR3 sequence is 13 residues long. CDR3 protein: CSAIGDNTDTQYF. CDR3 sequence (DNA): TGCAGTGCTATCGGGGATAACACAGATACGCAGTATTTT.

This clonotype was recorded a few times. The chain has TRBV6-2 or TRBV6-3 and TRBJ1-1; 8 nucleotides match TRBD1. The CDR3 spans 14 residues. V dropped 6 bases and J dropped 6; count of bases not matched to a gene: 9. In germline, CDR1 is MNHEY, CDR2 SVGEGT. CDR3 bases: TGTGCCAGCAGCTACGCAGGGGGCAATTCTGAAGCTTTCTTT. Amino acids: CASSYAGGNSEAFF.

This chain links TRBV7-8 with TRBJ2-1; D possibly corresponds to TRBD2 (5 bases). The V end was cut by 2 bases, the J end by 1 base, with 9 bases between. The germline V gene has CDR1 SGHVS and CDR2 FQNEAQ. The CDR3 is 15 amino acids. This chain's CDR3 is CASSLSSASYNEQFF. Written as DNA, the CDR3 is TGTGCCAGCAGCTTAAGTAGCGCATCCTACAATGAGCAGTTCTTC.

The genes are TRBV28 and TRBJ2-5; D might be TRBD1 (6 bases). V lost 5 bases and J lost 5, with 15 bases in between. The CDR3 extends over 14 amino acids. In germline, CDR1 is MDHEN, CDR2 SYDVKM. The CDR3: CASSASGVRETQYF. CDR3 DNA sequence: TGTGCCAGCAGTGCTTCAGGGGTAAGGGAGACCCAGTACTTC.

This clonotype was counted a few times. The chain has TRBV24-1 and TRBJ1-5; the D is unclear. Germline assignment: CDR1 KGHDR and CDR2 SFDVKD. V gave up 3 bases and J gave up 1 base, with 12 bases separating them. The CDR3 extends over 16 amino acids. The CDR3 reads CATSDGEGTSNQPQHF. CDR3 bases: TGTGCCACCAGTGATGGGGAGGGCACAAGCAATCAGCCCCAGCATTTT.

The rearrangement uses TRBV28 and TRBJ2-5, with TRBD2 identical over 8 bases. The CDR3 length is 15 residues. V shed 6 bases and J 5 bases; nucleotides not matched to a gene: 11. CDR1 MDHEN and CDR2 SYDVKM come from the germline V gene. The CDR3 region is CASSSAGERGETQYF. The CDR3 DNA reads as TGTGCCAGCAGCTCAGCGGGGGAGCGAGGGGAGACCCAGTACTTC.

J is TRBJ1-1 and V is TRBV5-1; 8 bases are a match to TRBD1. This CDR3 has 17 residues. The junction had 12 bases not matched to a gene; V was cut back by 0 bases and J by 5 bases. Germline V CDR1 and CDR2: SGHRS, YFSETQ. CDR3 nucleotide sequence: TGCGCCAGCAGCTTGGAAGGAGTCGGCAGGGGGCCGACTGAAGCTTTCTTT. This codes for CASSLEGVGRGPTEAFF.

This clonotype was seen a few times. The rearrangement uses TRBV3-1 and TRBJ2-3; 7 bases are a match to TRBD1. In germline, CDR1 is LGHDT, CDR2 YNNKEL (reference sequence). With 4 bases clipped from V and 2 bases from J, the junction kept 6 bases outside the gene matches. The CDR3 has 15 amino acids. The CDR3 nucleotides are TGTGCCAGCAGCCCTTGGACAGGCACCACAGATACGCAGTATTTT. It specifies CASSPWTGTTDTQYF.

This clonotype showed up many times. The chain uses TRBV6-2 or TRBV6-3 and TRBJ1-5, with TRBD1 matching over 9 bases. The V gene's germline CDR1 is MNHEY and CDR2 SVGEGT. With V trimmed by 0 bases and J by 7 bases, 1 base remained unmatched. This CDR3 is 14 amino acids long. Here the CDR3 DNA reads TGTGCCAGCAGTTACTCTGACAGGGGGCAGCCCCAGCATTTT. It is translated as CASSYSDRGQPQHF.

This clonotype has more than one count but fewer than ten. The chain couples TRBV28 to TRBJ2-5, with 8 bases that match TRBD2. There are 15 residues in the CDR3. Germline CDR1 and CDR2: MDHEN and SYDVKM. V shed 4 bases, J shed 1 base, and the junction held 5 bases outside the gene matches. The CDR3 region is CASSYTGGVQETQYF. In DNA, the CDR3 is TGTGCCAGCAGTTATACGGGGGGGGTCCAAGAGACCCAGTACTTC. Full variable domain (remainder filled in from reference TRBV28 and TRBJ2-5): DVKVTQSSRYLVKRTGEKVFLECVQDMDHENMFWYRQDPGLGLRLIYFSYDVKMKEKGDIPEGYSVSREKKERFSLILESASTNQTSMYLCASSYTGGVQETQYFGPGTRLLVL.

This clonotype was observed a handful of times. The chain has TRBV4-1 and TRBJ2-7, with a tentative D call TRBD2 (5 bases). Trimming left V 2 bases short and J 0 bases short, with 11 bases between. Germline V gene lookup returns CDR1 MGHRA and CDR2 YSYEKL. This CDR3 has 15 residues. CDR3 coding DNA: TGCGCCAGCAGCCAACAAGAGGACTCCTCCTACGAGCAGTACTTC. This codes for CASSQQEDSSYEQYF.

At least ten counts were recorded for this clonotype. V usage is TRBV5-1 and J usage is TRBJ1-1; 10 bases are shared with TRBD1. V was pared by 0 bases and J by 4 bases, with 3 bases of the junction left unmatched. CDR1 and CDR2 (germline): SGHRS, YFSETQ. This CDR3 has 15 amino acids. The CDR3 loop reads CASSLAWTGGTEAFF. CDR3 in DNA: TGCGCCAGCAGCTTGGCCTGGACAGGGGGCACTGAAGCTTTCTTT. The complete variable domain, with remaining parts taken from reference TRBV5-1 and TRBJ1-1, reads KAGVTQTPRYLIKTRGQQVTLSCSPISGHRSVSWYQQTPGQGLQFLFEYFSETQRNKGNFPGRFSGRQFSNSRSEMNVSTLELGDSALYLCASSLAWTGGTEAFFGQGTRLTVV.

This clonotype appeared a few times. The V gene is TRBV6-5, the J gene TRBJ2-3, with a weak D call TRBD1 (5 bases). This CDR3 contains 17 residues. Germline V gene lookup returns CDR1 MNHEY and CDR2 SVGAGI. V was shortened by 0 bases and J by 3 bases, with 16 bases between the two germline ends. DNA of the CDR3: TGTGCCAGCAGTTACTCGTACGTGTCAGGGTGGACAGATACGCAGTATTTT. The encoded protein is CASSYSYVSGWTDTQYF.

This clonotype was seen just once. CDR3 protein: CASRQGQSTAEAFF. The CDR3 DNA follows: TGCGCCAGCCGACAAGGACAGAGTACTGCTGAAGCTTTCTTT. J is TRBJ1-1 and V is TRBV5-1, with D possibly being TRBD1 (6 bases). This CDR3 region has 14 residues. Germline V CDR1 and CDR2: SGHRS, YFSETQ. Trimming pared 7 bases from V and 6 bases from J, leaving 19 bases between.

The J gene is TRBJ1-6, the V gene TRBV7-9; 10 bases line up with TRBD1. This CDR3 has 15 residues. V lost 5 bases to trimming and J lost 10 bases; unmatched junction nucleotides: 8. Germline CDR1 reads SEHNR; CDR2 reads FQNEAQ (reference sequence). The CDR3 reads CASSDSTGGRSPLHF. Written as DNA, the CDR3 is TGTGCCAGCAGCGACTCGACAGGGGGCAGATCACCCCTCCACTTT.

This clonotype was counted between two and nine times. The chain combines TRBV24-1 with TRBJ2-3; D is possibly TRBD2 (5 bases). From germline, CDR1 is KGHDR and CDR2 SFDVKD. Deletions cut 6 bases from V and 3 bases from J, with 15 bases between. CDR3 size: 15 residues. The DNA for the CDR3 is TGTGCCACCAGTCCTTCAACTAGGTGGACAGATACGCAGTATTTT. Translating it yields CATSPSTRWTDTQYF.

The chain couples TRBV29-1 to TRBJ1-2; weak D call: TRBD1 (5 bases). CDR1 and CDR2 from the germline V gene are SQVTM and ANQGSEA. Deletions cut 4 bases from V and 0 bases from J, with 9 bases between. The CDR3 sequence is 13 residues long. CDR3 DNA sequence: TGCAGCGTTGGGGGGGGATCTAACTATGGCTACACCTTC. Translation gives CSVGGGSNYGYTF.

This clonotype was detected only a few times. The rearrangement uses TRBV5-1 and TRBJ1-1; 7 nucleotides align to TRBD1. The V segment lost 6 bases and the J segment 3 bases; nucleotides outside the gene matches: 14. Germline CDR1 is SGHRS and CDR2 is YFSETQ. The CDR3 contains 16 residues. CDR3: CASIVGAPGGDTEAFF. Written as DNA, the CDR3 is TGCGCCAGCATCGTCGGGGCCCCAGGGGGTGACACTGAAGCTTTCTTT.

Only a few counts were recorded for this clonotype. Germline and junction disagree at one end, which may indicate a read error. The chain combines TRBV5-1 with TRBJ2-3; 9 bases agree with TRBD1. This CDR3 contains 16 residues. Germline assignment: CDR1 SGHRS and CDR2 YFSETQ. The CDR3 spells CASSWGTGPSIDTQYF. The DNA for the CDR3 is TGCGCCAGCAGCTGGGGGACAGGGCCTAGCATAGATACGCAGTATTTT.

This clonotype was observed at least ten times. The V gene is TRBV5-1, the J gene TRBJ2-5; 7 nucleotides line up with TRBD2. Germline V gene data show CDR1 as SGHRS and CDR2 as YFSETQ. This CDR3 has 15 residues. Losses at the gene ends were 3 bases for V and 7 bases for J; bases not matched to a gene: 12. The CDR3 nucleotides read TGCGCCAGCAGCTGGGCCGGACTAGAGTTGGCGACCCAGTACTTC. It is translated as CASSWAGLELATQYF.

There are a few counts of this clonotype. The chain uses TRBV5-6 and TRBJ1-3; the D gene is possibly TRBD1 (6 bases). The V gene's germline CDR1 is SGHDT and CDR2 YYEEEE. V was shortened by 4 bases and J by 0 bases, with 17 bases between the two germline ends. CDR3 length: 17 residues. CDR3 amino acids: CASSGVMGGDSGNTIYF. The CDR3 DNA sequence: TGTGCCAGCAGCGGCGTGATGGGGGGCGACTCTGGAAACACCATATATTTT.

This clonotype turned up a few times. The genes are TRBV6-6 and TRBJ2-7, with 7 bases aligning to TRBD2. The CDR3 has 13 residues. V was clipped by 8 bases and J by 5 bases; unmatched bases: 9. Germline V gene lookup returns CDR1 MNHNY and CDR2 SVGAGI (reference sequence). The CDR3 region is CASGREPPHEQYF. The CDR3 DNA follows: TGTGCCAGCGGGCGGGAGCCACCACACGAGCAGTACTTC.

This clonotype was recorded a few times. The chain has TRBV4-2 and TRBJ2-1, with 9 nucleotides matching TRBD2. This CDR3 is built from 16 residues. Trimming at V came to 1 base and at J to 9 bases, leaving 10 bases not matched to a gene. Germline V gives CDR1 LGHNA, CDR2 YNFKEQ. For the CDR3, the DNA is TGTGCCAGCAGCCAAGCCGGGACTAGCTTAAGCAGTGAGCAGTTCTTC. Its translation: CASSQAGTSLSSEQFF.

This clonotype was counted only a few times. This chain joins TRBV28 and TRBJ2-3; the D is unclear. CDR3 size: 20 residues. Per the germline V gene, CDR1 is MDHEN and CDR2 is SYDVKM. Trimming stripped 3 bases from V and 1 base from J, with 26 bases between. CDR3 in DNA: TGTGCCAGCAGTTTTCAGCTACCCTCGATACCCCGCTCCTGCACAGATACGCAGTATTTT. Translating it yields CASSFQLPSIPRSCTDTQYF.

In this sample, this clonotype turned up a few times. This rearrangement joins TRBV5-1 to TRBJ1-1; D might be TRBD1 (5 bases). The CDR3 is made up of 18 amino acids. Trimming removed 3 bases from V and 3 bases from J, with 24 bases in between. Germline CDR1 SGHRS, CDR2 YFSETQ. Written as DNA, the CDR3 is TGCGCCAGCAGCTCCTGGGCTTCGAGGATGAGGGGAGACACTGAAGCTTTCTTT. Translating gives CASSSWASRMRGDTEAFF.

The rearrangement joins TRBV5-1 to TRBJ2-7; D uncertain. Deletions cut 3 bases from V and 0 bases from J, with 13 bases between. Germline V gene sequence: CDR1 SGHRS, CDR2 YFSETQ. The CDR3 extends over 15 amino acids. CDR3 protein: CASSWATGSSYEQYF. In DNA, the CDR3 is TGCGCCAGCAGCTGGGCCACCGGGTCCTCCTACGAGCAGTACTTC.

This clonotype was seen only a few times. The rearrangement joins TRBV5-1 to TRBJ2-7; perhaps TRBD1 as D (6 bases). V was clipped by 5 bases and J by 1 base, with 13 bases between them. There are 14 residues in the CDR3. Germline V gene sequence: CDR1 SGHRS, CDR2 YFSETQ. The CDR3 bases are TGCGCCAGCAGGCCACAGGGTGAGTCCTACGAGCAGTACTTC. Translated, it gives CASRPQGESYEQYF.

The CDR3 nucleotides are TGCAGTGCGCTAGCCCGCCCGGGACAGGGGAGCAATGAGCAGTTCTTC. Residues: CSALARPGQGSNEQFF. The chain has TRBV20-1 and TRBJ2-1; TRBD1 aligns across 10 bases. V lost 6 bases to trimming and J lost 6 bases; unmatched junction nucleotides: 14. The germline V gene encodes CDR1 DFQATT and CDR2 SNEGSKA (reference sequence). The CDR3 consists of 16 residues.

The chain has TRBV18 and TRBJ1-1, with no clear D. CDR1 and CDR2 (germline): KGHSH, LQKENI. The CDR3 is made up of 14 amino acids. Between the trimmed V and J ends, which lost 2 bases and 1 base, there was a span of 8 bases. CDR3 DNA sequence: TGTGCCAGCTCACCATTCCAGACGAACACTGAAGCTTTCTTT. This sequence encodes CASSPFQTNTEAFF.

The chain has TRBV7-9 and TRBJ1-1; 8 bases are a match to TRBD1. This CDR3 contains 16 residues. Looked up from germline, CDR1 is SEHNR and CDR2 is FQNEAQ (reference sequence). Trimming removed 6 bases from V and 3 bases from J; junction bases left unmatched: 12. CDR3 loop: CASRPQGAKGYTEAFF. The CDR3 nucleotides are TGTGCCAGCAGACCGCAGGGGGCTAAAGGGTACACTGAAGCTTTCTTT.